Below, 14 T cell receptor beta chains from the same sample are listed, as sequenced in a study of blood T cell repertoires in COVID-19 (dated by TCRdb to about 2020). The library relied on the immunoSEQ multiplex PCR assay. What TCRdb holds here is the immuneACCESS table cut down to in-frame rearrangements. Part of the clones is not present; checked against another copy, under half of the missing clones reflect an unresolved V gene, and the others are unexplained. The sample data list tens of thousands of clones, and 85% of these were observed just once. Jointly, the top ten make up 2.5% to 3% of the sample. Input material: peripheral blood. Receptors were obtained from a man older than 75 with acute or convalescent COVID-19.

The chain combines TRBV4-3 with TRBJ2-1; 14 nucleotides line up with TRBD2. This CDR3 spans 18 amino acids. Germline V gene data show CDR1 as LGHNA and CDR2 as YSLEER. V lost 0 bases to trimming and J lost 7 bases; unmatched junction nucleotides: 8. As DNA, the CDR3 is TGCGCCAGCAGCCAAGAGCTGCTAGGGACTAGCGGGAGTAATGAGCAGTTCTTC. Translating gives CASSQELLGTSGSNEQFF.

This chain joins TRBV18 and TRBJ2-3; maybe TRBD1 (6 bases). V was trimmed by 4 bases and J by 5 bases, leaving 10 bases between them. Germline V lookup: CDR1 KGHSH, CDR2 LQKENI. The CDR3 contains 13 residues. The CDR3 sequence: CASSLNRVDTQYF. The CDR3, as DNA: TGTGCCAGCTCACTCAACAGGGTAGATACGCAGTATTTT. Complete variable domain (other parts from reference TRBV18 and TRBJ2-3): NAGVMQNPRHLVRRRGQEARLRCSPMKGHSHVYWYRQLPEEGLKFMVYLQKENIIDESGMPKERFSAEFPKEGPSILRIQQVVRGDSAAYFCASSLNRVDTQYFGPGTRLTVL.

CDR3 sequence reads: CASRRLVGEQYF. The DNA for the CDR3 is TGTGCCAGCAGGCGACTAGTTGGGGAGCAGTACTTC. The rearrangement uses TRBV27 and TRBJ2-7; tentatively, D is TRBD2 (6 bases). V lost 6 bases, J lost 7 bases, and 13 bases lay in between. The V gene's germline CDR1 is MNHEY and CDR2 SMNVEV (reference sequence). The CDR3 covers 12 residues.

The chain is built from TRBV9 and TRBJ2-3; 10 bases are shared with TRBD2. V gave up 4 bases and J gave up 0 bases; unmatched junction bases: 5. The CDR3 totals 16 residues. Germline V lookup: CDR1 SGDLS, CDR2 YYNGEE. CDR3 region: CASSTRLAGSTDTQYF. The DNA of the CDR3 is TGTGCCAGCAGCACTCGACTAGCGGGTAGCACAGATACGCAGTATTTT. Filled out from reference TRBV9 and TRBJ2-3, the complete variable domain reads DSGVTQTPKHLITATGQRVTLRCSPRSGDLSVYWYQQSLDQGLQFLIQYYNGEERAKGNILERFSAQQFPDLHSELNLSSLELGDSALYFCASSTRLAGSTDTQYFGPGTRLTVL.

This chain uses TRBV21-1 with TRBJ1-2; the DNA was not used to check the table's D call, TRBD1. TRBV21-1 is a recognized pseudogene. The CDR3 runs to 15 residues. The CDR3, as DNA: TGTGCCAGCAGCGACCGAACAGGGCCAAACTATGGCTACACCTTC. Its protein product is CASSDRTGPNYGYTF.

This clone was seen a single time. This rearrangement joins TRBV7-2 to TRBJ1-2, with TRBD1 matching over 8 bases. V trimming: 5 bases; J trimming: 2 bases; junction bases outside the gene matches: 1. Germline lookup yields CDR1 SGHTA and CDR2 FQGNSA. CDR3 size: 13 residues. CDR3 in amino acids: CASSNRGNYGYTF. CDR3 DNA: TGTGCCAGCAGCAACAGGGGGAACTATGGCTACACCTTC.

The chain employs TRBV5-1 and TRBJ2-4; D remains ambiguous. Trimming removed 0 bases at V and 3 bases at J, with 10 bases between. This CDR3 has 15 residues. Germline CDR1 reads SGHRS; CDR2 reads YFSETQ. DNA of the CDR3: TGCGCCAGCAGCTTGGGGGTGGCGGTCAAAAACATTCAGTACTTC. The encoded protein is CASSLGVAVKNIQYF.

The chain carries TRBV2 and TRBJ2-7; TRBD2 might be the D (6 bases). The germline V gene has CDR1 SNHLY and CDR2 FYNNEI. This CDR3 contains 11 residues. V gave up 6 bases and J gave up 6 bases, with 9 bases separating them. The DNA of the CDR3 is TGTGCCAGCAGGGAGGAGGGCGAGCAGTACTTC. This translates into CASREEGEQYF.

The J gene is TRBJ2-7, the V gene TRBV11-2, with 7 bases fitting TRBD2. V was clipped by 5 bases and J by 2 bases; unmatched bases: 3. From germline, CDR1 is SGHAT and CDR2 FQNNGV. The CDR3 extends over 13 amino acids. CDR3 DNA sequence: TGTGCCAGCAGCCCCGGGACTACCTACGAGCAGTACTTC. Translating gives CASSPGTTYEQYF.

This chain links TRBV4-3 with TRBJ2-7; the D is unclear. The CDR3 consists of 14 residues. Germline V lookup: CDR1 LGHNA, CDR2 YSLEER. V lost 1 base and J 1 base, leaving 8 bases between the germline ends. This CDR3 is CASSQGPGSYEQYF. CDR3 DNA sequence: TGCGCCAGCAGCCAAGGCCCAGGTTCCTACGAGCAGTACTTC.

The rearrangement uses TRBV27 and TRBJ2-1; 12 nucleotides match TRBD1. V shed 3 bases, J shed 9 bases, and the junction held 3 bases outside the gene matches. Per germline, CDR1 MNHEY and CDR2 SMNVEV (reference sequence). The CDR3 has 14 residues. CDR3 bases: TGTGCCAGCAGTTTTGGGACAGGGGGCGGTGAGCAGTTCTTC. Encoded protein: CASSFGTGGGEQFF.

This clone was seen more than once but under ten times. The chain uses TRBV12-3 or TRBV12-4 and TRBJ1-1; D gene ambiguous. Trimming cost V 5 bases and J 1 base, with 8 bases left between them. This CDR3 spans 13 amino acids. The CDR3 bases are TGTGCCAGCAGTCTCACAGCGAACACTGAAGCTTTCTTT. This translates into CASSLTANTEAFF.

The gene calls are TRBV30 and TRBJ1-1; 9 nucleotides align to TRBD1. Germline loops: CDR1 GTSNPN, CDR2 SVGIG (reference sequence). The CDR3 consists of 13 residues. J lost 4 bases, V lost 3 bases, and 3 bases had no gene match. As DNA, the CDR3 is TGTGCCTGGAGGGACAGGGGAGGCACTGAAGCTTTCTTT. Encoded protein: CAWRDRGGTEAFF.

This rearrangement joins TRBV19 to TRBJ2-7; perhaps TRBD2 as D (6 bases). CDR1 is LNHDA, CDR2 SQIVND, per germline (reference sequence). Trimming left V 2 bases short and J 3 bases short, with 8 bases between. The CDR3 covers 13 residues. The DNA of the CDR3 is TGTGCCAGTAGTATAACTAGCAGCTACGAGCAGTACTTC. Translated, it gives CASSITSSYEQYF.